Listed below are T cell receptor beta chains from one sample, sequenced in a study of cytomegalovirus exposure and HLA in healthy donors. Method: immunoSEQ multiplex PCR; TCRdb's copy keeps in-frame clones and lacks some. Of about 110,000 clones listed, under 97% are singletons. Sequencing was carried out using PBMCs. These receptors came from a woman younger than 30 in good health and CMV-seronegative. CDR3s include the opening cysteine and the closing phenylalanine or tryptophan. The D gene is left open where the match is weak. Some rows have no size entry. The others give once, few or many, or a class for an expanded clone.

size,V,D,J,CDR3,DNA
-,TRBV15,TRBD1,TRBJ2-5,CATSIDRDRAMETQYF,TGTGCCACCAGCATCGACCGGGACAGGGCCATGGAGACCCAGTACTTC
-,TRBV5-4,-,TRBJ2-1,CASTKGYNNEQFF,TGTGCCAGCACCAAGGGGTACAACAATGAGCAGTTCTTC
-,TRBV25-1,TRBD2,TRBJ2-7,CASSSGGSYEQYF,TGTGCCAGCAGTAGCGGGGGATCCTACGAGCAGTACTTC
-,TRBV27,TRBD1,TRBJ1-1,CASSFTQGDTEAFF,TGTGCCAGCAGTTTTACACAGGGGGACACTGAAGCTTTCTTT
-,TRBV29-1,TRBD1,TRBJ1-2,CSVAQGASYGYTF,TGCAGCGTTGCACAGGGGGCTAGTTATGGCTACACCTTC
-,TRBV14,-,TRBJ1-5,CASSQGGYQPQHF,TGTGCCAGCAGCCAGGGGGGGTATCAGCCCCAGCATTTT
-,TRBV9,-,TRBJ2-2,CASSVAVRGKSTGELFF,TGTGCCAGCAGCGTAGCAGTGAGGGGGAAAAGCACCGGGGAGCTGTTTTTT
-,TRBV27,-,TRBJ1-1,CASSSPWGREGRTEAFF,TGTGCCAGCAGTTCCCCTTGGGGGCGCGAGGGTCGGACTGAAGCTTTCTTT
-,TRBV13,TRBD2,TRBJ2-1,CASSFARTSEDEQFF,TGTGCCAGCAGCTTTGCGCGGACTAGCGAGGATGAGCAGTTCTTC
-,TRBV11-1,TRBD1,TRBJ1-6,CASSTRTGKGYNSPLHF,TGTGCCAGCAGCACAAGGACAGGGAAGGGCTATAATTCACCCCTCCACTTT
once,TRBV25-1,-,TRBJ1-5,CASSETGSLRPQHF,TGTGCCAGCAGCGAAACAGGGTCCTTACGGCCCCAGCATTTT
-,TRBV6-6,-,TRBJ2-1,CASSYSSPDEQFF,TGTGCCAGCAGTTACAGTAGTCCCGATGAGCAGTTCTTC
-,TRBV6-5,TRBD1,TRBJ1-2,CASSYGQDIYGYTF,TGTGCCAGCAGTTACGGACAGGACATCTATGGCTACACCTTC
-,TRBV9,TRBD2,TRBJ2-3,CASSPTERGARDTQYF,TGTGCCAGCAGCCCTACGGAGCGGGGGGCTCGGGATACGCAGTATTTT
-,TRBV7-6,-,TRBJ1-2,CASSSHQGVYGYTF,TGTGCCAGCAGCTCTCACCAGGGTGTCTATGGCTACACCTTC
-,TRBV27,-,TRBJ1-5,CASSAQRRQPQHF,TGTGCCAGCAGTGCCCAGCGTCGGCAGCCCCAGCATTTT
-,TRBV5-1,TRBD1,TRBJ1-3,CASSSGQDSGNTIYF,TGCGCCAGCAGCTCGGGACAGGACTCTGGAAACACCATATATTTT
-,TRBV2,-,TRBJ2-2,CASSRSGRGGGELFF,TGTGCCAGCAGTAGATCAGGGCGAGGGGGCGGGGAGCTGTTTTTT
-,TRBV6-1,TRBD2,TRBJ2-3,CASSEAGGGDPTDTQYF,TGTGCCAGCAGTGAAGCGGGCGGGGGTGACCCCACAGATACGCAGTATTTT
-,TRBV5-6,-,TRBJ1-2,CASSPRGELTYYGYTF,TGTGCCAGCAGCCCGCGGGGCGAGCTCACATACTATGGCTACACCTTC
-,TRBV6-5,-,TRBJ2-6,CASRAQGTGANVLTF,TGTGCCAGCAGGGCACAGGGTACTGGGGCCAACGTCCTGACTTTC
-,TRBV5-4,-,TRBJ2-5,CASSFGTAGETQYF,TGTGCCAGCAGCTTCGGGACAGCGGGAGAGACCCAGTACTTC
-,TRBV27,TRBD1,TRBJ1-2,CASSPRDRAYGYTF,TGTGCCAGCAGTCCCCGCGACAGGGCGTATGGCTACACCTTC
-,TRBV7-3,TRBD2,TRBJ2-2,CASSPRGGAGGTGELFF,TGTGCCAGCAGCCCCAGGGGGGGAGCGGGGGGAACCGGGGAGCTGTTTTTT
-,TRBV28,-,TRBJ1-2,CASTTSRPGNYGYTF,TGTGCCAGCACAACGTCTCGTCCAGGGAACTATGGCTACACCTTC
-,TRBV2,-,TRBJ1-2,CASSAGGGGILGYTF,TGTGCCAGCAGCGCTGGGGGCGGGGGCATTCTTGGCTACACCTTC
-,TRBV7-8,TRBD1,TRBJ2-7,CASSPQIGTGGHEQYF,TGTGCCAGCAGCCCGCAAATAGGGACAGGGGGCCACGAGCAGTACTTC
-,TRBV7-2,-,TRBJ1-2,CAKPQEPYGYTF,TGTGCCAAGCCACAGGAGCCCTATGGCTACACCTTC
-,TRBV5-4,-,TRBJ1-1,CASIQFRGVNTEAFF,TGTGCCAGCATCCAGTTCCGCGGGGTGAACACTGAAGCTTTCTTT
-,TRBV15,-,TRBJ2-7,CATGNEGVGQYF,TGTGCCACCGGAAACGAGGGGGTAGGGCAGTACTTC
-,TRBV20-1,TRBD1,TRBJ1-1,CSARDDRGAFF,TGCAGTGCTAGAGATGACAGGGGGGCTTTCTTT
-,TRBV7-9,-,TRBJ2-5,CASSSGRLGGETQYF,TGTGCCAGCAGCTCGGGGAGGCTGGGGGGAGAGACCCAGTACTTC
-,TRBV27,-,TRBJ2-2,CASTPFGNTGELFF,TGTGCCAGCACTCCTTTCGGGAACACCGGGGAGCTGTTTTTT
-,TRBV5-4,-,TRBJ1-1,CASSFGDRNTEAFF,TGTGCCAGCAGCTTTGGAGACAGGAACACTGAAGCTTTCTTT
-,TRBV27,-,TRBJ2-2,CASSLSITGWTGELFF,TGTGCCAGCAGTTTATCGATAACAGGGTGGACCGGGGAGCTGTTTTTT
few,TRBV12-2,-,TRBJ1-5,CASRLAKRKTQAGYSNQPQHF,TGTGCAAGTCGCTTAGCCAAGCGAAAGACGCAGGCGGGATATAGCAATCAGCCCCAGCATTTT
once,TRBV29-1,TRBD1,TRBJ1-6,CSVRTGRSSPLHF,TGCAGCGTTAGGACAGGGCGAAGTTCACCCCTCCACTTT
-,TRBV6-5,-,TRBJ2-5,CASRSDWRVETQYF,TGTGCCAGCAGGTCAGACTGGAGGGTGGAGACCCAGTACTTC
-,TRBV7-2,TRBD1,TRBJ1-2,CASSVDRGRNGYTF,TGTGCCAGCAGCGTTGACAGGGGGAGGAATGGCTACACCTTC
-,TRBV4-2,TRBD2,TRBJ2-1,CASSQRGTSGANEQFF,TGTGCCAGCAGTCAAAGGGGGACTAGCGGGGCGAATGAGCAGTTCTTC
once,TRBV6-1,TRBD2,TRBJ2-5,CASSGRGAWGETQYF,TGTGCCAGCAGTGGGCGGGGGGCCTGGGGAGAGACCCAGTACTTC
-,TRBV28,-,TRBJ2-7,CASSLVPWAEQYF,TGTGCCAGCAGTTTAGTCCCATGGGCCGAGCAGTACTTC
-,TRBV19,-,TRBJ1-5,CASSTQRRGRDNQPQHF,TGTGCCAGTAGTACCCAACGGCGGGGGAGAGACAATCAGCCCCAGCATTTT
-,TRBV30,-,TRBJ1-5,CAWSVFNPGGGQPQHF,TGTGCCTGGAGTGTCTTCAATCCGGGGGGTGGTCAGCCCCAGCATTTT
once,TRBV4-3,TRBD2,TRBJ2-3,CASSQMSSGGGTDTQYF,TGCGCCAGCAGTCAAATGAGTAGCGGGGGGGGCACAGATACGCAGTATTTT
-,TRBV6-1,-,TRBJ1-2,CASSAGSAWNYGYTF,TGTGCCAGCAGCGCGGGGTCGGCGTGGAACTATGGCTACACCTTC
-,TRBV23-1,-,TRBJ1-1,CASSQGYAEEGDTEAFF,TGCGCCAGCAGTCAAGGATATGCCGAGGAAGGGGACACTGAAGCTTTCTTT
-,TRBV7-9,TRBD1,TRBJ2-2,CASSIDRDLLSGELFF,TGTGCCAGCAGCATCGACAGGGACCTCTTATCCGGGGAGCTGTTTTTT
once,TRBV30,TRBD2,TRBJ2-1,CAWGTSGYNEQFF,TGTGCCTGGGGGACTAGCGGTTACAATGAGCAGTTCTTC
few,TRBV18,TRBD1,TRBJ2-1,CASSTGTDNEQFF,TGTGCCAGCTCAACCGGGACAGACAATGAGCAGTTCTTC
-,TRBV6-5,-,TRBJ1-2,CASRDTRGTRYGYTF,TGTGCCAGCAGGGACACCAGGGGAACACGGTATGGCTACACCTTC
-,TRBV7-2,TRBD2,TRBJ2-3,CASSLIGGDTDTQYF,TGTGCCAGCAGCTTAATTGGGGGGGACACAGATACGCAGTATTTT
-,TRBV6-1,-,TRBJ1-5,CASSEVQGQNQPQHF,TGTGCCAGCAGTGAAGTACAGGGCCAGAATCAGCCCCAGCATTTT
-,TRBV10-3,TRBD2,TRBJ2-3,CAISISGGPGDTQYF,TGTGCCATCAGTATTAGCGGGGGGCCGGGAGATACGCAGTATTTT
-,TRBV23-1,-,TRBJ2-1,CASSQGGSPNEQFF,TGCGCCAGCAGTCAAGGGGGCAGCCCCAATGAGCAGTTCTTC
-,TRBV27,TRBD1,TRBJ2-7,CASSLLRGTGGYEQYF,TGTGCCAGCAGTTTATTACGCGGGACAGGAGGTTACGAGCAGTACTTC
-,TRBV5-1,TRBD1,TRBJ2-5,CASSGRDRTGGLQETQYF,TGCGCCAGCAGCGGGCGAGACCGGACAGGCGGACTCCAAGAGACCCAGTACTTC
-,TRBV28,TRBD2,TRBJ2-3,CASSPQVWRGDSTDTQYF,TGTGCCAGCAGTCCCCAGGTCTGGCGGGGGGACAGCACAGATACGCAGTATTTT